Following are 32 T cell receptor beta chains from one sample sequenced in a study of breast tumors, draining lymph nodes, adjacent tissues. Axillary draining lymph nodes of breast cancer patients supplied the node samples. TCRdb independently ran MiXCR on the multiplex PCR reads; one entry per CDR3 protein. The sample shows 70,000 to 95,000 distinct CDR3 sequences, roughly a fifth of them seen only once. Sequenced input: axillary lymph node tissue. The source is a female donor with breast cancer. Some clones in this sample may be carry-over from other donors' samples.

As concerns this clonotype: A much larger clone differs from this one at a single base, so this may be a read error. The chain combines TRBV3-1 with TRBJ1-6; 9 positions agree with TRBD1. Germline V gene data show CDR1 as LGHDT and CDR2 as YNNKEL (reference sequence). The CDR3 contains 13 residues. The V and J ends lost 4 bases and 11 bases, in that order; junction bases with no gene match: 3. CDR3 loop: CASSRDRDPPLHF. CDR3 nucleotide sequence: TGTGCCAGCAGCCGGGACAGGGACCCACCCCTCCACTTT.

This chain links TRBV7-2 with TRBJ1-2, with D perhaps TRBD1 (5 bases). Germline V gives CDR1 SGHTA, CDR2 FQGNSA. V lost 8 bases and J lost 8, with 15 bases in between. The CDR3 runs to 12 residues. CDR3 DNA: TGTGCCAGCGGCCTAGGGACGACCGGCTACACCTTC. Amino acids: CASGLGTTGYTF.

This clonotype was observed a few times. The chain carries TRBV28 and TRBJ1-2; 10 bases line up with TRBD1. The length of the CDR3 is 15 residues. V was pared by 1 base and J by 7 bases, with 6 bases of the junction left unmatched. The germline V gene encodes CDR1 MDHEN and CDR2 SYDVKM. The CDR3, as DNA: TGTGCCAGCAGTTTATCCGGGACAGGGGATAGTGGCTACACCTTC. Translation: CASSLSGTGDSGYTF.

This chain connects TRBV28 to TRBJ2-7; D uncertain. V was clipped by 4 bases and J by 2 bases, with 9 bases between them. The CDR3 runs to 13 residues. Per germline, CDR1 MDHEN and CDR2 SYDVKM. CDR3 loop: CASSSPPTYEQYF. CDR3 bases: TGTGCCAGCAGTTCTCCCCCCACCTACGAGCAGTACTTC. Full variable domain (missing parts from reference TRBV28 and TRBJ2-7): DVKVTQSSRYLVKRTGEKVFLECVQDMDHENMFWYRQDPGLGLRLIYFSYDVKMKEKGDIPEGYSVSREKKERFSLILESASTNQTSMYLCASSSPPTYEQYFGPGTRLTVT.

This clonotype was counted ten times or more. The chain is built from TRBV5-6 and TRBJ1-2; TRBD1 is a possible D gene (5 bases). The V end was cut by 4 bases, the J end by 5 bases, with 24 bases between. Germline-derived CDR1 and CDR2 are SGHDT and YYEEEE. This CDR3 has 17 amino acids. This CDR3 reads CASSLMTAAHEQYGYTF. The CDR3 region has the DNA TGTGCCAGCAGCCTCATGACAGCCGCACACGAACAATATGGCTACACCTTC.

This clonotype showed up many times. J is TRBJ2-2 and V is TRBV9, with TRBD2 identical over 9 bases. CDR3 length: 21 amino acids. The ends lost 4 bases at V and 7 bases at J; junction bases unmatched: 26. Germline V lookup: CDR1 SGDLS, CDR2 YYNGEE. The CDR3 bases are TGTGCCAGCAGCCCAGGCGCGGGAGGGCCTCGGAGAGTCGGGAAAGACGGGGAGCTGTTTTTT. It codes for CASSPGAGGPRRVGKDGELFF.

As for this clonotype: Being one base from a much bigger clone, this may be a read error. V usage is TRBV5-4 and J usage is TRBJ1-1; D is unclear. Germline V gene data show CDR1 as SGHNT and CDR2 as YYREEE (reference sequence). The V gene lost 4 bases and the J gene lost 0 bases, with 16 bases spanning the gap. This CDR3 contains 16 residues. DNA for the CDR3: TGTGCCAGCAGCCATTGGGGTATTGGCATGAACACTGAAGCTTTCTTT. This encodes CASSHWGIGMNTEAFF. The entire variable domain, with the rest obtained from reference TRBV5-4 and TRBJ1-1, is as follows: ETGVTQSPTHLIKTRGQQVTLRCSSQSGHNTVSWYQQALGQGPQFIFQYYREEENGRGNFPPRFSGLQFPNYSSELNVNALELDDSALYLCASSHWGIGMNTEAFFGQGTRLTVV.

This clonotype was counted ten times or more. The V gene is TRBV6-6, the J gene TRBJ1-5; D possibly corresponds to TRBD1 (5 bases). V shed 4 bases and J shed 5 bases, with 15 bases lying between them. The CDR3 is 15 amino acids. In germline, CDR1 is MNHNY, CDR2 SVGAGI (reference sequence). CDR3 nucleotide sequence: TGTGCCAGCAGTTCACAGGAGGTGGGTTATCAGCCCCAGCATTTT. It codes for CASSSQEVGYQPQHF.

This clonotype has a count of ten or more. V and J are TRBV19 and TRBJ1-5, with TRBD1 identical over 7 bases. The trim removed 4 bases at V and 6 bases at J, leaving 6 bases unmatched. Germline V gives CDR1 LNHDA, CDR2 SQIVND (reference sequence). This CDR3 comprises 14 residues. CDR3 amino acids: CASSTTGVVQPQHF. Written as DNA, the CDR3 is TGTGCCAGTAGTACCACAGGGGTTGTTCAGCCCCAGCATTTT.

At least ten counts were recorded for this clonotype. The chain combines TRBV7-9 with TRBJ1-5, with TRBD1 matching over 8 bases. The CDR3 is 15 residues long. Germline CDR1 is SEHNR and CDR2 is FQNEAQ (reference sequence). Losses at the gene ends were 5 bases for V and 2 bases for J; bases not matched to a gene: 5. In DNA form, the CDR3 reads TGTGCCAGCAGCCCTGGGACAGGCGGCAATCAGCCCCAGCATTTT. Amino acids: CASSPGTGGNQPQHF.

This clonotype occurred many times. The V gene is TRBV19, the J gene TRBJ1-3; 7 bases are shared with TRBD1. Germline V gene lookup returns CDR1 LNHDA and CDR2 SQIVND (reference sequence). The CDR3 contains 17 residues. The V segment lost 2 bases and the J segment 0 bases; nucleotides outside the gene matches: 7. Here the CDR3 DNA reads TGTGCCAGTAGTATACCCACGGGACAGAGCTCTGGAAACACCATATATTTT. It specifies CASSIPTGQSSGNTIYF.

This clonotype was recorded a few times. The chain joins TRBV9 to TRBJ2-5; TRBD1 matches 7 bases. J lost 3 bases, V lost 3 bases, and 2 bases had no gene match. The CDR3 extends over 13 amino acids. From germline, CDR1 is SGDLS and CDR2 YYNGEE. CDR3 sequence: CASSAGTEETQYF. The CDR3 DNA is TGTGCCAGCAGCGCCGGGACAGAAGAGACCCAGTACTTC.

This clonotype has at least ten counts. This chain uses TRBV7-2 with TRBJ2-1, with D uncertain. CDR3 length equals 12 residues. CDR1 SGHTA and CDR2 FQGNSA come from the germline V gene. The V gene lost 5 bases and the J gene lost 5 bases, with 7 bases spanning the gap. CDR3 amino acids: CASSPGHNEQFF. As DNA, the CDR3 is TGTGCCAGCAGCCCTGGCCACAATGAGCAGTTCTTC.

The CDR3 loop reads CAWRDYSTGELFF. CDR3 nucleotides: TGTGCCTGGAGGGACTATTCCACCGGGGAGCTGTTTTTT. This sequence joins TRBV30 and TRBJ2-2, with D possibly TRBD2 on 6 matching bases. There are 13 residues in the CDR3. Looked up from germline, CDR1 is GTSNPN and CDR2 is SVGIG (reference sequence). Trimming took off 3 bases at V and 4 bases at J, with 9 bases between the two ends.

This clonotype has a count of ten or more. V is TRBV7-2 and J is TRBJ2-7; TRBD1 aligns across 9 bases. Looked up from germline, CDR1 is SGHTA and CDR2 is FQGNSA. The CDR3 totals 15 residues. Trimming took 5 bases from V and 7 from J; bases not matched to a gene: 12. The CDR3 loop is CASSVRGTGNREQYF. DNA of the CDR3: TGTGCCAGCAGCGTAAGGGGGACAGGGAATCGTGAGCAGTACTTC.

This clonotype was seen repeatedly, ten times or more. This chain uses TRBV3-1 with TRBJ2-5; TRBD2 might be the D (5 bases). The V and J ends lost 2 bases and 1 base respectively, with 11 bases between them. The CDR3 has 15 amino acids. From germline, CDR1 is LGHDT and CDR2 YNNKEL (reference sequence). This chain's CDR3 is CASSQNELVQETQYF. In DNA form, the CDR3 reads TGTGCCAGCAGCCAAAACGAACTAGTCCAAGAGACCCAGTACTTC.

This clonotype was seen a handful of times. The chain combines TRBV28 with TRBJ2-7; D tentatively reads TRBD1 or TRBD2 (5 bases each). This CDR3 is 12 amino acids long. Trimming pared 6 bases from V and 4 bases from J, leaving 10 bases between. Germline assignment: CDR1 MDHEN and CDR2 SYDVKM. This CDR3 is CASSLGEYEQYF. The CDR3 DNA reads as TGTGCCAGCAGCCTAGGGGAGTACGAGCAGTACTTC.

This clonotype was observed many times. This chain connects TRBV20-1 to TRBJ1-6; unclear D gene. V was cut by 2 bases and J by 5 bases, with 7 bases left in between. In germline, CDR1 is DFQATT, CDR2 SNEGSKA (reference sequence). The length of the CDR3 is 13 residues. The CDR3 DNA reads TGCAGTGCTAGAAACACCGATAATTCACCCCTCCACTTT. Its translation: CSARNTDNSPLHF.

There are many counts of this clonotype. The J gene is TRBJ1-2, the V gene TRBV12-3 or TRBV12-4; 7 bases line up with TRBD1. With V trimmed by 8 bases and J by 6 bases, 9 bases remained unmatched. The CDR3 has 13 residues. The CDR3 DNA sequence: TGTGCCAGCGGTGATAGGGACAGCAATGGCTACACCTTC. Translating it yields CASGDRDSNGYTF.

In regard to this clonotype: This may stem from a read error, because a much larger clone lies one nucleotide away. The chain uses TRBV7-9 and TRBJ2-7; D might be TRBD1 or TRBD2, each matching 5 bases. The germline V and J ends were trimmed by 2 bases and 7 bases, with 9 bases remaining between them. This CDR3 region has 12 residues. CDR1 is SEHNR, CDR2 FQNEAQ, per germline (reference sequence). CDR3 loop: CASSLRGVEQYF. The CDR3 nucleotides read TGTGCCAGCAGCTTAAGAGGGGTGGAGCAGTACTTC. Variable domain in full (rest from reference TRBV7-9 and TRBJ2-7): DTGVSQNPRHKITKRGQNVTFRCDPISEHNRLYWYRQTLGQGPEFLTYFQNEAQLEKSRLLSDRFSAERPKGSFSTLEIQRTEQGDSAMYLCASSLRGVEQYFGPGTRLTVT.

This clonotype showed up many times. V and J are TRBV2 and TRBJ2-3; D not certain. Trimming took off 9 bases at V and 5 bases at J, with 18 bases between the two ends. Per the germline V gene, CDR1 is SNHLY and CDR2 is FYNNEI. This CDR3 spans 14 amino acids. CDR3 DNA sequence: TGTGCCAGTAACTTCGAAGGATCGGGAGATACGCAGTATTTT. This translates into CASNFEGSGDTQYF.

This clonotype was seen repeatedly, ten times or more. The genes are TRBV10-3 and TRBJ1-2; the D gene is possibly TRBD1 (5 bases). V lost 10 bases to trimming and J lost 1 base, with 16 bases between them. Germline V gene lookup returns CDR1 ENHRY and CDR2 SYGVKD. The CDR3 is 14 amino acids. CDR3 sequence: CATTRDGINYGYTF. CDR3 bases: TGTGCCACGACCCGGGACGGAATTAACTATGGCTACACCTTC.

At least ten counts were recorded for this clonotype. The V and J genes are TRBV20-1 and TRBJ2-4; D not certain. The V end lost 2 bases, the J end lost 0 bases, and 5 bases lay between the germline ends. Per the germline V gene, CDR1 is DFQATT and CDR2 is SNEGSKA (reference sequence). This CDR3 is 13 amino acids long. CDR3 DNA: TGCAGTGCTAGAAACCAAGCCAAAAACATTCAGTACTTC. Translating gives CSARNQAKNIQYF.

This clonotype was observed many times. The chain carries TRBV20-1 and TRBJ1-5; D might be TRBD1 (5 bases). Germline values: CDR1 DFQATT, CDR2 SNEGSKA (reference sequence). CDR3 size: 14 residues. Trimming removed 6 bases at V and 6 bases at J, with 18 bases between. The CDR3, as DNA: TGCAGTGCATCCCGGCGGGGGGTTGGTCAGCCCCAGCATTTT. Amino acids: CSASRRGVGQPQHF.

V is TRBV27 and J is TRBJ2-2; D unclear. Trimming left V 1 base short and J 7 bases short, with 19 bases between. Germline CDR1 reads MNHEY; CDR2 reads SMNVEV (reference sequence). This CDR3 spans 17 amino acids. CDR3 region: CASSLYPQAPGSGELFF. CDR3 nucleotides: TGTGCCAGCAGTTTATATCCCCAGGCACCCGGTAGCGGGGAGCTGTTTTTT.

The table lists this clonotype with many counts. The chain links TRBV4-1 to TRBJ2-3; the match to TRBD1 covers 7 bases. Germline trimming cut 0 bases from V and 11 bases from J; bases unmatched to any gene: 14. CDR3 length: 16 amino acids. CDR1 and CDR2 from the germline V gene are MGHRA and YSYEKL. The CDR3 DNA sequence: TGCGCCAGCAGCCAAGAAGGGGGCCGGGGTGTCGGGGAGCAGTATTTT. This codes for CASSQEGGRGVGEQYF.

This clonotype was recorded many times. The chain couples TRBV25-1 to TRBJ2-2; D perhaps matches TRBD2 (6 bases). V gave up 6 bases and J gave up 7 bases, with 9 bases separating them. The germline gives CDR1 MGHDK, CDR2 SYGVNS. The CDR3 has 12 amino acids. CDR3 bases: TGTGCCAGCAGCAAGACTAGCGGGGAGCTGTTTTTT. Its protein product is CASSKTSGELFF.

This clonotype has a count of ten or more. This sequence joins TRBV7-8 and TRBJ1-6, with D possibly being TRBD1 (6 bases). The V gene lost 5 bases and the J gene lost 3 bases, with 14 bases spanning the gap. CDR3 length: 16 residues. The germline CDR1 and CDR2 sequences are SGHVS and FQNEAQ. The CDR3 protein is CASSPRTEDYNSPLHF. For the CDR3, the DNA is TGTGCCAGCAGCCCAAGGACAGAAGACTATAATTCACCCCTCCACTTT.

This clonotype was seen repeatedly, ten times or more. This rearrangement joins TRBV4-2 to TRBJ2-7; 7 nucleotides align to TRBD2. Per the germline V gene, CDR1 is LGHNA and CDR2 is YNFKEQ. This CDR3 contains 14 residues. Trimming took 1 base from V and 1 from J; bases not matched to a gene: 1. CDR3 bases: TGTGCCAGCAGCCAAGCGGGAGGTTCCTACGAGCAGTACTTC. As protein: CASSQAGGSYEQYF.

This clonotype was counted at least ten times. The chain combines TRBV19 with TRBJ2-1; TRBD2 aligns across 12 bases. Germline V gene data show CDR1 as LNHDA and CDR2 as SQIVND (reference sequence). CDR3 length equals 15 residues. J lost 9 bases, V lost 8 bases, and 11 bases had no gene match. The DNA of the CDR3 is TGTGCCAGTGGGAAGACTAGCGGGAGCCCTACTGAGCAGTTCTTC. Translated: CASGKTSGSPTEQFF.

This clonotype came up many times. The V and J genes are TRBV7-8 and TRBJ2-3; 13 bases map to TRBD2. Germline loops: CDR1 SGHVS, CDR2 FQNEAQ. The CDR3 loop spans 16 amino acids. Trimming took 5 bases from V and 4 from J; bases not matched to a gene: 6. The CDR3 spells CASSPGLAGEADTQYF. CDR3 coding DNA: TGTGCCAGCAGCCCAGGACTAGCGGGAGAGGCAGATACGCAGTATTTT.

V and J are TRBV12-3 or TRBV12-4 and TRBJ2-1; perhaps TRBD1 as D (6 bases). Trimming took 5 bases from V and 2 from J, leaving 13 bases between them. CDR3 length: 15 amino acids. The CDR3 coding sequence is TGTGCCAGCAGTGACAGGTCTGGGGCCTACAATGAGCAGTTCTTC. Its translation is CASSDRSGAYNEQFF.